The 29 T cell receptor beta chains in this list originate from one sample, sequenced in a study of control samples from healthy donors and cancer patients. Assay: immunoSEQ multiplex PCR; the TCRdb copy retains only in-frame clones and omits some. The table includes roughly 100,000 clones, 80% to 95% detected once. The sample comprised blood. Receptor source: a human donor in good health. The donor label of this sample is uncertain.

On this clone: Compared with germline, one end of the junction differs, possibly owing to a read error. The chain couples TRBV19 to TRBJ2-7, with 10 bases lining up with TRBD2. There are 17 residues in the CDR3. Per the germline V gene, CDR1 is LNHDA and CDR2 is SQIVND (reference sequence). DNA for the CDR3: TGTGCCAGTAGGATAGCGGCACCTAGCGGGGGAACCTACGAGCAGTACTTC. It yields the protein CASRIAAPSGGTYEQYF.

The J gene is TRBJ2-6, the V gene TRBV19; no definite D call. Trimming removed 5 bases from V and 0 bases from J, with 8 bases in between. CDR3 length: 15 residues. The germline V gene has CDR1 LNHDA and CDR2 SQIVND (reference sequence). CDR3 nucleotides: TGTGCCAGTAGTCGCAGGACCTCTGGGGCCAACGTCCTGACTTTC. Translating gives CASSRRTSGANVLTF.

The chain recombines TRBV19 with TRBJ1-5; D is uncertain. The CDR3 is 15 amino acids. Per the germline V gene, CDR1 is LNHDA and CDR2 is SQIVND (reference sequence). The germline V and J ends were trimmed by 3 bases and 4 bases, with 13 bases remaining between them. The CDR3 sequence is CASSIVTEGNQPQHF. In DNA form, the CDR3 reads TGTGCCAGTAGTATCGTGACGGAGGGTAATCAGCCCCAGCATTTT.

CDR3 residues: CASINQGIRGYTF. The CDR3 coding sequence is TGTGCCAGCATCAATCAGGGAATACGTGGCTACACCTTC. The chain recombines TRBV6-5 with TRBJ1-2, with a possible D match to TRBD1 (5 bases). Germline CDR1 and CDR2: MNHEY and SVGAGI. V lost 7 bases, J lost 7 bases, and 16 bases lay in between. CDR3 length equals 13 residues.

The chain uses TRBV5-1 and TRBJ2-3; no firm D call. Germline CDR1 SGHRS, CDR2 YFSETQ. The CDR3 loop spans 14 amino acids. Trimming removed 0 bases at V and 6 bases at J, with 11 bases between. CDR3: CASSLGSPRDTQYF. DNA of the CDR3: TGCGCCAGCAGCTTGGGGAGTCCCAGGGATACGCAGTATTTT.

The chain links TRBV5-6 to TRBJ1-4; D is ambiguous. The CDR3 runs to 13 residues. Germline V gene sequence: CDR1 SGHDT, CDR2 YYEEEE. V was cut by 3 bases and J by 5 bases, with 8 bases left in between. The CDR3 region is CASSSEENEKLFF. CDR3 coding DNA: TGTGCCAGCAGCTCGGAAGAAAATGAAAAACTGTTTTTT.

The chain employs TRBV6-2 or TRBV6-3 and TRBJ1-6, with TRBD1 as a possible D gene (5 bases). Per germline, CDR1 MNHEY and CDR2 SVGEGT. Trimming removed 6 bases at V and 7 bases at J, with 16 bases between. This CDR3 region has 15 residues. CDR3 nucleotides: TGTGCCAGCAGCTCCGGACATGCTGAGAATTCACCCCTCCACTTT. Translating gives CASSSGHAENSPLHF.

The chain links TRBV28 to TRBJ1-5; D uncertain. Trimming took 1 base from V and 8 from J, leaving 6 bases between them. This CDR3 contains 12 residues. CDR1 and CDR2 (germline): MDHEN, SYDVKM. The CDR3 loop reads CASSLLGKPQHF. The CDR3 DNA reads TGTGCCAGCAGTTTATTAGGGAAGCCCCAGCATTTT.

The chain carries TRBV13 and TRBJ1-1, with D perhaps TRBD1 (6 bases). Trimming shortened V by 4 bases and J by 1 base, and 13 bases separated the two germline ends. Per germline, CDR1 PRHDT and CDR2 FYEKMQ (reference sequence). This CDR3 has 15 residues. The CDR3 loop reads CASSSRTATNTEAFF. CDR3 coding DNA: TGTGCCAGCAGCTCACGGACAGCTACGAACACTGAAGCTTTCTTT. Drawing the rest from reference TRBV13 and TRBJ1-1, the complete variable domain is AAGVIQSPRHLIKEKRETATLKCYPIPRHDTVYWYQQGPGQDPQFLISFYEKMQSDKGSIPDRFSAQQFSDYHSELNMSSLELGDSALYFCASSSRTATNTEAFFGQGTRLTVV.

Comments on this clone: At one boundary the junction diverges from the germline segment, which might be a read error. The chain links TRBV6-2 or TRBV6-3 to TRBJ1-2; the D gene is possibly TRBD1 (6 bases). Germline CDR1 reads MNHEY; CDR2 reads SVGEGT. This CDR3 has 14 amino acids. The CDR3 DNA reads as TGTGCCAGCAGTTCGCCCGGGGGCCCTAGGCCGGCGTACTTC. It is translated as CASSSPGGPRPAYF.

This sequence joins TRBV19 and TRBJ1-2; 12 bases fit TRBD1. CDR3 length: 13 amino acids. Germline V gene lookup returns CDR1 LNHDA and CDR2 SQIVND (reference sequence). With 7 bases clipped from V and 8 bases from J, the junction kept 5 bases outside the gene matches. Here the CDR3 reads CASTRDRGLGYTF. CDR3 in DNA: TGTGCCAGTACTCGGGACAGGGGGCTCGGCTACACCTTC.

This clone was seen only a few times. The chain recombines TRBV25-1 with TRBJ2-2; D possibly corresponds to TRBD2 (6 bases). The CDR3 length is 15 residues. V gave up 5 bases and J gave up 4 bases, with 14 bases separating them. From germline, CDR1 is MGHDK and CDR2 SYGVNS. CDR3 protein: CASSKREWRTGELFF. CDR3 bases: TGTGCCAGCAGTAAACGGGAGTGGCGCACCGGGGAGCTGTTTTTT.

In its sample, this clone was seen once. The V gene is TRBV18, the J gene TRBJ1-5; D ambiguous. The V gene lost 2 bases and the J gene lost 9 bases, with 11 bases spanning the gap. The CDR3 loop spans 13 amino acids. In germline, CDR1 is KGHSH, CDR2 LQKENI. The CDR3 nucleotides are TGTGCCAGCTCACCAGGGTCGGAACGGCCCCAGCATTTT. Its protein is CASSPGSERPQHF.

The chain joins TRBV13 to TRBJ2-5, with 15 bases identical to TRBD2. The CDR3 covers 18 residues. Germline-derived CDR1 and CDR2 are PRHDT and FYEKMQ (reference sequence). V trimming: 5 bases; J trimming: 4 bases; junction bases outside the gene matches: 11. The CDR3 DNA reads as TGTGCCAGCAGCGTAAGACCGGGACTAGCGGGGGGAGCAGAGACCCAGTACTTC. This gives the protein CASSVRPGLAGGAETQYF.

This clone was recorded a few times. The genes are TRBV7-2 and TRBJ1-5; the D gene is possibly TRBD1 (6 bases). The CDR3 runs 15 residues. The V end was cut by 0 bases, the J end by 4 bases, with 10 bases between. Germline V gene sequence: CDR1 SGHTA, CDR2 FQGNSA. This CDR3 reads CASSLAHQGNQPQHF. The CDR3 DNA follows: TGTGCCAGCAGCTTAGCGCACCAGGGGAATCAGCCCCAGCATTTT. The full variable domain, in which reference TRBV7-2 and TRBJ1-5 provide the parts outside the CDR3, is GAGVSQSPSNKVTEKGKDVELRCDPISGHTALYWYRQSLGQGLEFLIYFQGNSAPDKSGLPSDRFSAERTGGSVSTLTIQRTQQEDSAVYLCASSLAHQGNQPQHFGDGTRLSIL.

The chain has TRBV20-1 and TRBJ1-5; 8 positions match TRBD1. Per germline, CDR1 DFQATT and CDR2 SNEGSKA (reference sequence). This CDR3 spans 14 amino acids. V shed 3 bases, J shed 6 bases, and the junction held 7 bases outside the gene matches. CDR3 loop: CSASQGARSQPQHF. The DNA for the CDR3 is TGCAGTGCTAGTCAGGGGGCCCGGAGTCAGCCCCAGCATTTT.

The CDR3, as DNA: TGTGCCTGGAGTGTGGCGCTCGAGACCCAGTACTTC. Residues: CAWSVALETQYF. V usage is TRBV30 and J usage is TRBJ2-5; no reliable D call. V lost 0 bases and J lost 5, with 7 bases in between. Germline V gene lookup returns CDR1 GTSNPN and CDR2 SVGIG (reference sequence). This CDR3 is 12 amino acids long.

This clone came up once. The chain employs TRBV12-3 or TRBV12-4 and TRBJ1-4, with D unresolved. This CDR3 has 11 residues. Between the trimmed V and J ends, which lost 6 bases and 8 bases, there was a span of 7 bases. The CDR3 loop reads CASRSGEKLFF. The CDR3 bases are TGTGCCAGCAGAAGCGGGGAAAAACTGTTTTTT.

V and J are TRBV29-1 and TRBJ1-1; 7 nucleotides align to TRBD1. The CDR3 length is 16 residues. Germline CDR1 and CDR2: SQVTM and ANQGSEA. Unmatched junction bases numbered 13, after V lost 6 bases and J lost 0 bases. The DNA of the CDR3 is TGCAGCGTCAAACAGGGGCCCCTCTCCATGAACACTGAAGCTTTCTTT. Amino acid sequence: CSVKQGPLSMNTEAFF. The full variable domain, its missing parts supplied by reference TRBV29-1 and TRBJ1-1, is SAVISQKPSRDICQRGTSLTIQCQVDSQVTMMFWYRQQPGQSLTLIATANQGSEATYESGFVIDKFPISRPNLTFSTLTVSNMSPEDSSIYLCSVKQGPLSMNTEAFFGQGTRLTVV.

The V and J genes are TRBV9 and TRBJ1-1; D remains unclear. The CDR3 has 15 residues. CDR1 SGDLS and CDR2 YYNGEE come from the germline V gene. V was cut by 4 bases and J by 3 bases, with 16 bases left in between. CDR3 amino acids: CASSHLQPKDTEAFF. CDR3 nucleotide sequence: TGTGCCAGCAGCCACCTTCAGCCGAAAGACACTGAAGCTTTCTTT.

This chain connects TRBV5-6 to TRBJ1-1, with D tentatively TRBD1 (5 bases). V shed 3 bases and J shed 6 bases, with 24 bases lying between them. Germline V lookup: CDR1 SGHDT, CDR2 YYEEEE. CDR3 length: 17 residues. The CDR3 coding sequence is TGTGCCAGCAGCTCATCGCGTAGGGGTACAGGATATCCTGAAGCTTTCTTT. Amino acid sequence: CASSSSRRGTGYPEAFF.

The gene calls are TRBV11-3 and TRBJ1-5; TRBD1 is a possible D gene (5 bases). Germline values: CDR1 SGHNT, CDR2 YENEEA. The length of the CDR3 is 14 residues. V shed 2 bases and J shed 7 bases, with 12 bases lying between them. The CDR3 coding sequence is TGTGCCAGCAGCTTACTCCCAGGGCACCAGCCCCAGCATTTT. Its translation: CASSLLPGHQPQHF. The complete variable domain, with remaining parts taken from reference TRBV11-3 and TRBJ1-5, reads EAGVVQSPRYKIIEKKQPVAFWCNPISGHNTLYWYLQNLGQGPELLIRYENEEAVDDSQLPKDRFSAERLKGVDSTLKIQPAELGDSAVYLCASSLLPGHQPQHFGDGTRLSIL.

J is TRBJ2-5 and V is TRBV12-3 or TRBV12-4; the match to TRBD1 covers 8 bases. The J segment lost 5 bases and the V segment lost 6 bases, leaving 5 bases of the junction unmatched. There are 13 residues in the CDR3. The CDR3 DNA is TGTGCCAGCAGGCAGGGGGCGGGGGAGACCCAGTACTTC. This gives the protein CASRQGAGETQYF.

The CDR3 region has the DNA TGTGCCAGCAGTTTTGGTGTTGCTCCGGGCCCAACCTACAATGAGCAGTTCTTC. Protein: CASSFGVAPGPTYNEQFF. V is TRBV28 and J is TRBJ2-1, with D unresolved. The germline V gene has CDR1 MDHEN and CDR2 SYDVKM. V lost 3 bases to trimming and J lost 2 bases, with 20 bases between them. The CDR3 has 18 residues.

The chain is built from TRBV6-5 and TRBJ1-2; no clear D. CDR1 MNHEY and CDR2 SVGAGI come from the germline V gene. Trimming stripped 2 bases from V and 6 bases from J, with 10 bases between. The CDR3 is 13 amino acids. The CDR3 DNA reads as TGTGCCAGCAGTTACAACTCAGACCATGGCTACACCTTC. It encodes CASSYNSDHGYTF.

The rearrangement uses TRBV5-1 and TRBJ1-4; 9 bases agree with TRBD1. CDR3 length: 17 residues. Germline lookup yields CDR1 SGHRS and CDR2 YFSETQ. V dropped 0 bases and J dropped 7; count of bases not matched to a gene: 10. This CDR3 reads CASSLGDGTGKSEKLFF. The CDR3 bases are TGCGCCAGCAGCTTGGGGGATGGGACAGGGAAGAGTGAAAAACTGTTTTTT.

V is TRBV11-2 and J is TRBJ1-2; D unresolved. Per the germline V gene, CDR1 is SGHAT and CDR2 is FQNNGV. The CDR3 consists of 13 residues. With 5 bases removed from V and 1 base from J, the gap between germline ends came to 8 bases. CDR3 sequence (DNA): TGTGCCAGCAGCCTTAACAATAACTATGGCTACACCTTC. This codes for CASSLNNNYGYTF.

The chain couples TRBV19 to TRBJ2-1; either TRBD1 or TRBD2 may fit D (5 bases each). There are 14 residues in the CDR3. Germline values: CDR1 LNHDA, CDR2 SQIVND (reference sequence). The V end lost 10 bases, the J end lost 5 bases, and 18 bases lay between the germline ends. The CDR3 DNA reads TGTGCCACCAACTACCTCGGGACCAACAATGAGCAGTTCTTC. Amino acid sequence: CATNYLGTNNEQFF.

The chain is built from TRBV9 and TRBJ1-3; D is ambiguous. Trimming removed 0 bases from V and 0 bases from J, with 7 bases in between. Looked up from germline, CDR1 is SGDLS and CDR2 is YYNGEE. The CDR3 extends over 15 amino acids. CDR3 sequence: CASSVGGISGNTIYF. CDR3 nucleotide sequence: TGTGCCAGCAGCGTAGGCGGGATCTCTGGAAACACCATATATTTT.